This T cell receptor beta chain emerged from a study of blood T cell repertoires in COVID-19. Across the whole study: Italy, Spain and the United States were the sources of the convalescent and acute COVID-19 samples.

The table came from immunoSEQ multiplex PCR; TCRdb's copy has only in-frame clones and leaves some out. The sample lists approximately 350,000 clones; almost 90% were seen once. Germline V gene lookup returns CDR1 LGHDT and CDR2 YNNKEL (reference sequence). V gave up 1 base and J gave up 7 bases; unmatched junction bases: 2. CDR3 length: 15 residues. The chain recombines TRBV3-1 (or the pseudogene TRBV3-2) with TRBJ1-4; 11 positions agree with TRBD1. The sequence came from a woman in her 70s with COVID-19, enrolled during active disease. The material sequenced was peripheral blood. In nucleotides, the CDR3 is TGTGCCAGCAGCCAAGCCGGGACAGGGGGTGAAAAACTGTTTTTT. This codes for CASSQAGTGGEKLFF.